The rows below give T cell receptor beta chains drawn from one sample of a study of early T cells in non-severe SARS-CoV-2 infection. TCRdb re-derived calls from the 5' RACE reads in MiXCR, one entry per CDR3 protein. The data contain roughly 61,000 distinct CDR3 sequences, 8% to 10% of them singletons. Input material: whole blood. The source of these receptors is an adult who was a healthcare worker with PCR-confirmed SARS-CoV-2 infection or an uninfected control (not recorded which). Both conserved end residues are part of each CDR3. Size values are once, few and many counts, or a class for expanded clones, and some rows have none.

V,size,CDR3
TRBV7-9,-,CASTRQGLGYGNIQYF
TRBV20-1,many,CSARDDRGQFF
TRBV12-3/TRBV12-4,-,CASSRAGTGRTDTQYF
TRBV5-6,-,CASSMRLTSTDTQYF
TRBV29-1,-,CSYLVQGRTEAFF
TRBV15,-,CATSSRDSLYGNEQFF
TRBV29-1,-,CSVDLDGNYEQYF
TRBV6-2/TRBV6-3,few,CASSSGILGAFF
TRBV5-1,few,CASSVGITGNTEAFF
TRBV9,-,CASSVGGAYGLSGANVLTF
TRBV19,-,CASTNDRTPQGTGELFF
TRBV12-3/TRBV12-4,many,CASRPDSLLDQPQHF
TRBV27,many,CASSQARTDTQYF
TRBV9,few,CASSVDPGRSEAFF